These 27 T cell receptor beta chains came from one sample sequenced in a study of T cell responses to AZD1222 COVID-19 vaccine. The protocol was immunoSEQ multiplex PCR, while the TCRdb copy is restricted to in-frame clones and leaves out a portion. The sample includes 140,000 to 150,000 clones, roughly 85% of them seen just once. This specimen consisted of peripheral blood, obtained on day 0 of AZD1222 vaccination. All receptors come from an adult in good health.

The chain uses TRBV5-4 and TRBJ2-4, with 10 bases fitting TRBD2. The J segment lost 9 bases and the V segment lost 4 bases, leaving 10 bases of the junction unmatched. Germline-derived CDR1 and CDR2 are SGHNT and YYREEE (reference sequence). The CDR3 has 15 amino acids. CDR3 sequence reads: CASSMKTSGVGIQYF. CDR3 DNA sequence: TGTGCCAGCAGCATGAAAACTAGCGGGGTGGGCATTCAGTACTTC. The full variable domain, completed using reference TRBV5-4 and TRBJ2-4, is ETGVTQSPTHLIKTRGQQVTLRCSSQSGHNTVSWYQQALGQGPQFIFQYYREEENGRGNFPPRFSGLQFPNYSSELNVNALELDDSALYLCASSMKTSGVGIQYFGAGTRLSVL.

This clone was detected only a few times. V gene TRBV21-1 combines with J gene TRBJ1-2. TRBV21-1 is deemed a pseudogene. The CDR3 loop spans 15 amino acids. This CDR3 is CASSKGGSSFYGYTF. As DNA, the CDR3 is TGTGCCAGCAGCAAAGGGGGGTCCAGCTTCTATGGCTACACCTTC.

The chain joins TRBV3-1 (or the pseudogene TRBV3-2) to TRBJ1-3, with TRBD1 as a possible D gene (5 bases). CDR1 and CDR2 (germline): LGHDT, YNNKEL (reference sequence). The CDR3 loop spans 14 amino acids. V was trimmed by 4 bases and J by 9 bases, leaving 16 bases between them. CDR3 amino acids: CASSLRAGYGTIYF. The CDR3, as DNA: TGTGCCAGCAGCCTCCGGGCAGGGTACGGCACCATATATTTT.

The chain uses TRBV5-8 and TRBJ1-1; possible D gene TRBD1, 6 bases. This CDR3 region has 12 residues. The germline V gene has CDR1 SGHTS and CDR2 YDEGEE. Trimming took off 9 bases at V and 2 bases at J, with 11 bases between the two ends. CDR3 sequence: CATDRTNTEAFF. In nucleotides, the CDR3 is TGTGCCACCGACAGGACTAACACTGAAGCTTTCTTT.

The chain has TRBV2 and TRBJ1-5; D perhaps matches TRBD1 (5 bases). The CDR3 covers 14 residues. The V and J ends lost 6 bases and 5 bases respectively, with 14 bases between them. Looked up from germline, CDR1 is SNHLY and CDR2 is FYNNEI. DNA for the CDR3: TGTGCCAGCAGCTGGGACGGGGGGGATCAGCCCCAGCATTTT. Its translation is CASSWDGGDQPQHF. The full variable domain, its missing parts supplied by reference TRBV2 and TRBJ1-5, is EPEVTQTPSHQVTQMGQEVILRCVPISNHLYFYWYRQILGQKVEFLVSFYNNEISEKSEIFDDQFSVERPDGSNFTLKIRSTKLEDSAMYFCASSWDGGDQPQHFGDGTRLSIL.

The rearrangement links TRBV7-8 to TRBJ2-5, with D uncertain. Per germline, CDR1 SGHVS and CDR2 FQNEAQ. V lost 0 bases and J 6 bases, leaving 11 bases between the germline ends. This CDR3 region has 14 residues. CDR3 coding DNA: TGTGCCAGCAGCTTAGCGCTGGGCAGTAAGACCCAGTACTTC. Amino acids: CASSLALGSKTQYF.

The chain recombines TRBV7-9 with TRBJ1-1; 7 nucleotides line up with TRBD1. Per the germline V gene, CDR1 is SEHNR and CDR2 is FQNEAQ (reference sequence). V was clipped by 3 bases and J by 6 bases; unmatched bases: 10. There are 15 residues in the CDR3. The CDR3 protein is CASSFLGKGASEAFF. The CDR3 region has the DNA TGTGCCAGCAGCTTCCTGGGAAAGGGGGCCTCTGAAGCTTTCTTT.

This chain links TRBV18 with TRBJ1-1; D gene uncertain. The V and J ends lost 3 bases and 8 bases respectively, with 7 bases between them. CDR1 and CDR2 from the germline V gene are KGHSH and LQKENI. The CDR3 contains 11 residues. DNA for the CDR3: TGTGCCAGCTCACCCGGGGTGGAAGCTTTCTTT. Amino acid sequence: CASSPGVEAFF.

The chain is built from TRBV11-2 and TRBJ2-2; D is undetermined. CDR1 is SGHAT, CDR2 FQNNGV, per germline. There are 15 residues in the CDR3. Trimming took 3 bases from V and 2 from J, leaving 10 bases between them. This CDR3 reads CASSFDFPNTGELFF. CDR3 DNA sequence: TGTGCCAGCAGCTTCGACTTCCCAAACACCGGGGAGCTGTTTTTT.

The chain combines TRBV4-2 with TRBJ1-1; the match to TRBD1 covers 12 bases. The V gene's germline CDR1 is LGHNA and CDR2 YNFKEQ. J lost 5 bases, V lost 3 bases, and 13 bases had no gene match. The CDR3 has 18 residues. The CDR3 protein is CASSHDSGTGGGGTEAFF. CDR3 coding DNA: TGTGCCAGCAGCCATGACTCCGGGACAGGGGGCGGTGGTACTGAAGCTTTCTTT.

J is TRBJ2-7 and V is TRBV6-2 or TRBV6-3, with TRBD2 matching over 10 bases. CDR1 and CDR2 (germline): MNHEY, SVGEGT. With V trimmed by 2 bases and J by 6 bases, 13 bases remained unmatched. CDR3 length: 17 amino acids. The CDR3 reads CASSYHRGLAGGTEQYF. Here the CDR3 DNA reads TGTGCCAGCAGTTACCACAGGGGATTAGCGGGAGGAACCGAGCAGTACTTC.

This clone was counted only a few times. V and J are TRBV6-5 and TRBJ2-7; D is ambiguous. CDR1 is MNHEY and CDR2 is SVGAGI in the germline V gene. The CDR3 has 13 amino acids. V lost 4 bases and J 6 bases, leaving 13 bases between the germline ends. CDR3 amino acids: CASSSGLGGEQYF. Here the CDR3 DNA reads TGTGCCAGCAGTTCCGGTTTGGGCGGCGAGCAGTACTTC.

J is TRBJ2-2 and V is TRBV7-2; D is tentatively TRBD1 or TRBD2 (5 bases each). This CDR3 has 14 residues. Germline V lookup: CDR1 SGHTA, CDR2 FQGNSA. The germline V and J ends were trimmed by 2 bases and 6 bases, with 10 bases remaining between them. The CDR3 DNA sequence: TGTGCCAGCAGCTTAAGGCTGGGGGCCGGGGAGCTGTTTTTT. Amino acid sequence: CASSLRLGAGELFF. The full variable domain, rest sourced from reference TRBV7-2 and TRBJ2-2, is GAGVSQSPSNKVTEKGKDVELRCDPISGHTALYWYRQSLGQGLEFLIYFQGNSAPDKSGLPSDRFSAERTGGSVSTLTIQRTQQEDSAVYLCASSLRLGAGELFFGEGSRLTVL.

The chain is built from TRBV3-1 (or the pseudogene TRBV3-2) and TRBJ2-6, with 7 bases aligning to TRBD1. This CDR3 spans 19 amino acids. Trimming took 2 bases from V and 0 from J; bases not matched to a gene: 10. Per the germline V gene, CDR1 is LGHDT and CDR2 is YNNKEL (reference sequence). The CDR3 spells CASSQYRDSSLSGANVLTF. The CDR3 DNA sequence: TGTGCCAGCAGCCAATACCGGGACAGCTCTCTCTCTGGGGCCAACGTCCTGACTTTC.

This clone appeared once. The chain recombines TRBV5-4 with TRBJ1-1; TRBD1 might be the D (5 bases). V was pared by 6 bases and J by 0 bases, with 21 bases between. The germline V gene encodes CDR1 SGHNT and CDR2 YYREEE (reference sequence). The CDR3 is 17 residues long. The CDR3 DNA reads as TGTGCCAGCATTTTTTATGGGGCAGGGACCATGAACACTGAAGCTTTCTTT. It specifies CASIFYGAGTMNTEAFF.

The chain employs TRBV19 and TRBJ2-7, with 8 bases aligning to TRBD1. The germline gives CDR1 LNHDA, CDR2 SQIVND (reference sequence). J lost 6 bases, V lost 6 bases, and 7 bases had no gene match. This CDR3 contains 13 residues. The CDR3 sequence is CASRGADRVEQYF. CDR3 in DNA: TGTGCCAGTAGGGGTGCGGACAGGGTCGAGCAGTACTTC.

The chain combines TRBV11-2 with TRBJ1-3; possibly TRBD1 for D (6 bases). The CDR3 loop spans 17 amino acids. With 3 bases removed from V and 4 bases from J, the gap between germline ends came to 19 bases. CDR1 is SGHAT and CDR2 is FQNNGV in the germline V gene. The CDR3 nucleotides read TGTGCCAGCAGCTTTCGGTTCTCCACAGGGCCGGGAAACACCATATATTTT. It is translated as CASSFRFSTGPGNTIYF.

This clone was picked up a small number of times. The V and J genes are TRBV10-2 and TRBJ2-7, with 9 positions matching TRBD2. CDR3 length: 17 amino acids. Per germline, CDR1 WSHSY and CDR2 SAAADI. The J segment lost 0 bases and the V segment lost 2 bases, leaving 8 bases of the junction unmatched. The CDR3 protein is CASSEPGTSRSSYEQYF. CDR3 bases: TGCGCCAGCAGTGAGCCCGGGACTAGCCGAAGCTCCTACGAGCAGTACTTC.

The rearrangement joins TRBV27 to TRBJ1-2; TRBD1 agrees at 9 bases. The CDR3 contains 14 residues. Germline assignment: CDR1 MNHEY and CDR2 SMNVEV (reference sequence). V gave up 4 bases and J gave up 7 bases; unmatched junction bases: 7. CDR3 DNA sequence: TGTGCCAGCAGTTCACAGGGGGCGGGGAGTGGCTACACCTTC. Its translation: CASSSQGAGSGYTF.

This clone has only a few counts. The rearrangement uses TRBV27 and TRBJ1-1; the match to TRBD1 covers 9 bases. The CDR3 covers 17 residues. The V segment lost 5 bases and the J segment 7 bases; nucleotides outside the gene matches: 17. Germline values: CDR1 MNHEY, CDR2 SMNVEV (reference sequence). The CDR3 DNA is TGTGCCAGCAGTCCCATATATGGGGGACAGGGTGTTCGTGAAGCTTTCTTT. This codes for CASSPIYGGQGVREAFF.

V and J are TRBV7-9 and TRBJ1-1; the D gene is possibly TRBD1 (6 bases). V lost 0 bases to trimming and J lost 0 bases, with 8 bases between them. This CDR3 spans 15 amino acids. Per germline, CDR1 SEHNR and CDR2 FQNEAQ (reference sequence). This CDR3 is CASSLARGMNTEAFF. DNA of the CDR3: TGTGCCAGCAGCTTAGCGAGGGGGATGAACACTGAAGCTTTCTTT.

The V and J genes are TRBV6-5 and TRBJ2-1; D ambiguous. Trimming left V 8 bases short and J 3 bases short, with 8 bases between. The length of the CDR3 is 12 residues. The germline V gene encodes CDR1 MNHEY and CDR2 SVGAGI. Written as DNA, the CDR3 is TGTGCCAGCGGCGAGTTCTACAATGAGCAGTTCTTC. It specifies CASGEFYNEQFF.

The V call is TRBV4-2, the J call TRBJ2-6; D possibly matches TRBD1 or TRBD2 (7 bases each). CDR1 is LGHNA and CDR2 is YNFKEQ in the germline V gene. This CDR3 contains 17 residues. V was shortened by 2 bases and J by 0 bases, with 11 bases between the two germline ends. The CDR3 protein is CASSQQGGSSGANVLTF. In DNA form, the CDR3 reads TGTGCCAGCAGCCAACAGGGGGGGAGCTCTGGGGCCAACGTCCTGACTTTC.

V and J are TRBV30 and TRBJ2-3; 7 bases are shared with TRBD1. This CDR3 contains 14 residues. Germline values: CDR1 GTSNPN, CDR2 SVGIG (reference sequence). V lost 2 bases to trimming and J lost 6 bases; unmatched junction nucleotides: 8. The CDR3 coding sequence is TGTGCCTGGAGTACAGGGGCCCAGGTCGATACGCAGTATTTT. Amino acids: CAWSTGAQVDTQYF. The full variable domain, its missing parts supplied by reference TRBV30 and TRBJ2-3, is SQTIHQWPATLVQPVGSPLSLECTVEGTSNPNLYWYRQAAGRGLQLLFYSVGIGQISSEVPQNLSASRPQDRQFILSSKKLLLSDSGFYLCAWSTGAQVDTQYFGPGTRLTVL.

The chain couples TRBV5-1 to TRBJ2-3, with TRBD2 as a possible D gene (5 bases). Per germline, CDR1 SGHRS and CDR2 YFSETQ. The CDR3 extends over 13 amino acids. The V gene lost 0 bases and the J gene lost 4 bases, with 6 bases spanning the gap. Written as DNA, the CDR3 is TGCGCCAGCAGCTTGGCCGGGGCAGATACGCAGTATTTT. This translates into CASSLAGADTQYF.

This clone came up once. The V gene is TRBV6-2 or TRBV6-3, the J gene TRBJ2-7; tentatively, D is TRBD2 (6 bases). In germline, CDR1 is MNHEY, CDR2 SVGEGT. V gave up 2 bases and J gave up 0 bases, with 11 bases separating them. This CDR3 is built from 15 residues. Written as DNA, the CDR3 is TGTGCCAGCAGTTACGGCGCGGGGCTCTCCTACGAGCAGTACTTC. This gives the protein CASSYGAGLSYEQYF.

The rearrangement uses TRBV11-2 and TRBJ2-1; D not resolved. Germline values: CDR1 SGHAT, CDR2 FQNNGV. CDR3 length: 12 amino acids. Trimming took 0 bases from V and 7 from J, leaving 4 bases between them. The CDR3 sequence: CASSLDRNEQFF. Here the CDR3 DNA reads TGTGCCAGCAGCTTAGACAGGAATGAGCAGTTCTTC.